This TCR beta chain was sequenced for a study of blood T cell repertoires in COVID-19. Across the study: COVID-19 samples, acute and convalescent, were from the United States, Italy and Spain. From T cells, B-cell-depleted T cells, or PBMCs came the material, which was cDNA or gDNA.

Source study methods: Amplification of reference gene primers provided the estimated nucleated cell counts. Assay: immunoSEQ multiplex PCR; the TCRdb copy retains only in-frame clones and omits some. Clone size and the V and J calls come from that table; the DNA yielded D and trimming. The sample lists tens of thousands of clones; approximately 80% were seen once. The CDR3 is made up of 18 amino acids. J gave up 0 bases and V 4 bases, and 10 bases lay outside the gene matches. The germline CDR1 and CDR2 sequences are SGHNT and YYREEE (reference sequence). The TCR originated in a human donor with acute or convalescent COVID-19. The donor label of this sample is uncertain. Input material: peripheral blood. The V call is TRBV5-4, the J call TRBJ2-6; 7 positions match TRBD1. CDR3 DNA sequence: TGTGCCAGCAGCCCGTTACAGGGGATGATCTCTGGGGCCAACGTCCTGACTTTC. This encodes CASSPLQGMISGANVLTF.